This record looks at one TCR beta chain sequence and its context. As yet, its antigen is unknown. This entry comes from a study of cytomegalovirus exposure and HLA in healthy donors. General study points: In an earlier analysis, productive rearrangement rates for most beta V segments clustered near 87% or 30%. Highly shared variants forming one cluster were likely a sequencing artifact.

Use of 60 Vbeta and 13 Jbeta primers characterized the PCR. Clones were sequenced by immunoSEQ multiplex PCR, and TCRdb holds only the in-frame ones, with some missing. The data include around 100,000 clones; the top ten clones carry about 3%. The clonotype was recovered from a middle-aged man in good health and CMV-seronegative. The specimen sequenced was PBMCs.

CDR3 sequence reads: CASSSRGGSPYEQFF. The CDR3 DNA reads TGTGCCAGCAGTTCGCGGGGGGGAAGCCCATATGAGCAGTTCTTC. This chain connects TRBV27 to TRBJ2-1; 9 nucleotides agree with TRBD2. Germline CDR1 MNHEY, CDR2 SMNVEV (reference sequence). V lost 4 bases to trimming and J lost 8 bases; unmatched junction nucleotides: 9. The CDR3 is 15 amino acids.